The sequence of this T cell receptor (beta chain) was determined in a study of T-cell memory formation after mild COVID-19 (dated by TCRdb to the early 2020s). With regard to the full study: TCR sequence clusters from the two donors were largely donor specific. In a couple of donors, T-cell clones that expanded and contracted after mild COVID-19 were followed by sequencing TCRalpha and TCRbeta repertoires longitudinally. The cohort comprised two young, previously healthy adult volunteers, one female and one male.

Summary of the overall study and its limitations: Some responding clones were detected in pre-infection memory, suggesting pre-existing cross-reactive memory T cells joined the SARS-CoV-2 response. SARS-CoV-2 specificity was not confirmed for the second-wave clones peaking on day 37. The study covered only a couple of mild cases, and larger cohorts including severe cases with pre-infection samples were considered necessary. Clones contracting from day 15 to 85 had balanced CD4/CD8 phenotypes, while a second wave expanding from day 15 to 37 was biased towards CD4+. Contracting CD4+ clones were located mainly in the CM and EM memory subsets, whereas CD8+ clones were found to be enriched in EMRA.

TCRdb lists the instrument as Illumina NovaSeq 6000. cDNA libraries for TCRalpha and TCRbeta were prepared by 5'RACE using constant-segment primers, with sample barcodes and unique molecular identifiers added. Trizol reagent was used to extract RNA from every sample. The libraries were amplified in two PCR steps, and the second step added a second sample barcode and Illumina TruSeq adapters. Sequencing of the libraries was done on an Illumina NovaSeq, producing 2 x 150 bp paired-end reads. In the source study's methods: Demultiplexing of reads and collapsing into UMI-guided consensus sequences were performed with migec v1.2.7. Using mixcr v2.1.11, UMI consensuses were aligned to TRA and TRB V and J templates and then assembled into clonotypes. A clonotype was counted as expanded or contracted only if both edgeR and NoisET called the change significant, with noise models trained on biological replicates. edgeR calls used a false discovery rate-adjusted p below 0.01 and a log2 fold-change threshold of 1. PCA with hierarchical clustering of max-normalized trajectories of the 1000 most abundant clonotypes was used as exploratory dynamics analysis. Separately sequenced CD4+ and CD8+ repertoires were used to assign the CD4 or CD8 phenotype of responding clones. TCRdb applied fastp at Q25 and MiXCR to the public reads, then kept only in-frame beta chains. CDR3 protein sequences are deduplicated, and each keeps its most common genes and DNA. The V and J calls were determined by TCRdb, not by the authors. Within this sample are around 310,000 distinct CDR3 sequences, with over 11% of them counted one time only. Roughly a fifth of the sample belongs to the ten largest clones.

CDR1 and CDR2, per the germline V gene, are SGHTA and FQGNSA. Cut back by 4 bases and 5 bases, the V and J ends lie 17 bases apart. The CDR3 sequence holds 15 residues, the cysteine and phenylalanine included. Only the CDR3 region is kept as DNA, spanning 45 bases read in frame from base 1. Ficoll-Paque density gradient centrifugation was used to isolate PBMCs. Comment on this clonotype: The clone's antigen remains unknown. Per-nucleotide qualities are absent, and no much larger clonotype sits a single base away.

The receptor was derived from a young man who had mild COVID-19 (a few samples of this study predate the infection). The sample titles of this study are shuffled in the database, so cell type and time point are left out; the donor was told from shared clones. The chain joins TRBV7-2 to TRBJ1-1; the D gene is perhaps TRBD1, from 5 matching bases. Sequencing used PBMCs or a T cell subset sorted from them (not recorded which). The base sequence is TGTGCCAGCAGCTCGGTATGGGGCAGAGGGACTGAAGCTTTCTTT. This sequence encodes CASSSVWGRGTEAFF.